This T cell receptor (beta chain) was profiled in a study of cytomegalovirus exposure and HLA in healthy donors. Findings and caveats of the study: Evidence from a later analysis indicated that most CMV-associated TCR beta chains looked HLA-restricted. Relative to the roughly 690-donor mean, N-insertions were reportedly fewer in an Asian-associated ancestry cluster in a later analysis. Most TCR beta V segments were productive about 87% or about 30% of the time in an earlier analysis.

Healthy bone marrow donors made up the donor group. The CDR3 contains 15 residues. Germline V lookup: CDR1 SGDLS, CDR2 YYNGEE. The V gene lost 0 bases and the J gene lost 3 bases, with 11 bases spanning the gap. The primer mix had 60 Vbeta and 13 Jbeta primers. This table comes from immunoSEQ multiplex PCR, and its TCRdb copy is limited to in-frame clones, with some not included. Counted here are around 300,000 clones, under 80% occurring once; the ten biggest clones make up about 2.1%. A remark on this clone: Its antigen is unknown.

The receptor's source is a female donor in good health and CMV-seronegative. The V call is TRBV9, the J call TRBJ2-3, with D hard to call. Sample: PBMCs. The CDR3 DNA is TGTGCCAGCAGCGTAGCTTCGGTTAAGACAGATACGCAGTATTTT. This translates into CASSVASVKTDTQYF.